This TCR beta chain was sequenced during a study of human T cells and chemical hapten exposure (dated by TCRdb to about 2021). For the study in its entirety: For sensitization, 2% DPC in acetone was applied to a 2 cm by 2 cm area of upper inner arm skin. This study followed changes in the peripheral blood TCR repertoire in vivo during primary and secondary sensitization of alopecia patients to the hapten diphenylcyclopropenone (DPC). Patients additionally received weekly therapeutic DPC doses to the scalp throughout the approximately 24-week study period. Libraries were combined into a pool for sequencing, and differences in TCR yield between samples came mainly from small differences in library volumes within the pool. Blood samples were taken from patients before sensitization (week 0) and at 2, 6 and about 24 weeks after DPC sensitization. Patch testing was done on the upper back using Finn chambers containing 0.01% DPC, and results were scored after 6 days according to International Contact Dermatitis Research Group standards. For TCR sequencing, blood came from over 25 alopecia patients at anywhere from one to four time points (pre-sensitization, 2, 6 and 24 weeks). Alopecia areata with under or over 50% scalp involvement, alopecia totalis and alopecia universalis were represented in the patient cohort, which was mostly female. Beyond this particular receptor, the publication reports: A positive correlation was found between the number of PT1 expanded TCRs and patch test score, with significance reached at thresholds 8, 16 and 32 but not 4. DPC sensitization did not change the number of TCRs with a frequency above 1 in 1000, and there was no evidence of changes in global repertoire structure. Expanded TCRs formed significantly more large CDR3 similarity clusters than pre-sensitization or healthy control sets, consistent with antigen-driven responses. Because all patients had alopecia, a presumed autoimmune disease, the immune response of the patients might differ from that of healthy individuals. Repeated subsampling changed both the strength of the expansion versus patch-test correlation and the threshold at which that correlation became significant.

For CDR1 and CDR2, the germline V gene (reference sequence) lists DFQATT and SNEGSKA. The CDR3, cysteine through phenylalanine, is 14 amino acids long. Only the CDR3 portion is preserved as DNA: 42 bases, with reading frame beginning at the first base. The junction shows trimming of 6 bases on V and 4 bases on J, plus 16 bases between the germline ends. The sample's time point label, in plain terms: patch test 1, 2 weeks after DPC sensitization. The treatment or condition label of this sample denotes: therapeutic diphenylcyclopropenone sensitization with weekly scalp DPC. At every patch-test visit, the blood draw took place before the patch test was put on. Patients were considered eligible if aged 18 to 70, diagnosed with alopecia and deemed suitable for DPC therapy, and patients were excluded if pregnant. Total RNA was isolated from unfractionated whole blood collected in Tempus Blood RNA tubes.

Library preparation used RACE. The sequencer was a NextSeq 500. Library preparation attached unique molecular identifiers to individual cDNA molecules for quantitative, reproducible TCR counting. Both TCR alpha and TCR beta chains were sequenced from each blood RNA sample. The authors' analysis ran thus. A median of roughly 100,000 TCRs per sample was observed, with a range of about 23,224 to 700,000. V, J and CDR3 annotation of the TCR reads was performed with the Decombinator software suite. For the PS versus PT1 abundance plots, all samples were subsampled to the same number of TCRs (28,000). TCRs were defined as expanded if absent before sensitization and observed at least eight times at the 2-week time point. Through fastp at Q25 and MiXCR, TCRdb rebuilt clones from the public reads, retaining in-frame beta chains. Each CDR3 protein appears once, grouped with its most common genes and DNA. What appears here as the V and J calls and clone size reflects TCRdb's work, not the paper's. The sample table shows about 69,000 distinct CDR3 sequences, and approximately 35% are seen once. Approximately 9.1% of the sample is in the top ten clones.

Turning to this clonotype: This receptor's antigen is unknown. No much larger clone is present one base from it, and per-base qualities are unavailable.

The receptor chain draws on TRBV20-1 and TRBJ1-5, with the D gene not confidently named. This receptor was obtained from a man aged 35 to 55 with alopecia areata. Some clones in this sample may be carry-over from other donors' samples. The specimen was whole blood, collected in connection with sensitization to the hapten diphenylcyclopropenone (DPC). CDR3 loop: CSAKTQIGNQPQHF. The DNA sequence is TGCAGTGCGAAGACACAAATCGGTAATCAGCCCCAGCATTTT.